The rows below give T cell receptor beta chains drawn from one sample of a study of T-cell reconstitution after alpha-beta-depleted transplantation in children. TCRdb re-derived calls from the PCR reads in MiXCR, one entry per CDR3 protein. Altogether approximately 490,000 distinct CDR3 sequences are present, roughly a tenth being singletons, with the ten largest covering around 2.2%. The specimen was PBMCs, collected before TCRalphabeta/CD19-depleted stem cell transplant. The origin of the receptors is a child younger than 10 with inherited bone marrow failure, due to receive a stem cell transplant. Both conserved end residues are part of each CDR3. A D gene is named only where the DNA matches it firmly. Clone size appears in some rows only: once, few, many, or a class for an expanded clone.

v_gene	j_gene	d_gene	len	abundance	CDR3nt	CDR3aa
TRBV5-6	TRBJ2-3	NA	11	few	TGTGCCAGCAGCTTGGAGGGGCAGCGGTATTTT	CASSLEGQRYF
TRBV12-5	TRBJ1-1	TRBD1	16	many	TGTGCTAGTGGTTCCCGACTCGGGACAGGGGGCACTGAAGCTTTCTTT	CASGSRLGTGGTEAFF
TRBV5-1	TRBJ2-7	NA	14	NA	TGCGCCAGCAGCTTCTCCAGGGGTCAGTACGAGCAGTACTTC	CASSFSRGQYEQYF
TRBV9	TRBJ2-3	TRBD2	16	many	TGTGCCAGCAGCGTAGCGCGTCGTAGCGGGACAGATACGCAGTATTTT	CASSVARRSGTDTQYF
TRBV4-3	TRBJ2-7	TRBD2	15	many	TGCGCCAGCAGCCAAATCCTAGCGGGCGCCTACGAGCAGTACTTC	CASSQILAGAYEQYF
TRBV12-3/TRBV12-4	TRBJ1-3	NA	15	NA	TGTGCCAGCAGCCTCACCGAAACGACAGGAAACACCATATATTTT	CASSLTETTGNTIYF
TRBV12-3/TRBV12-4	TRBJ2-1	TRBD2	15	many	TGTGCCAGCAGTCCACTAGCGGGAGGGGACAATGAGCAGTTCTTC	CASSPLAGGDNEQFF
TRBV5-1	TRBJ1-2	NA	13	many	TGCGCCAGCAGCTCCCAGGGCGGGTATGGCTACACCTTC	CASSSQGGYGYTF
TRBV5-4	TRBJ2-7	NA	16	NA	TGTGCCAGCAGCTTGGCCGAAAGGACTCCCTCCTACGAGCAGTACTTC	CASSLAERTPSYEQYF
TRBV29-1	TRBJ1-3	TRBD1	16	NA	TGCAGCGTTGTAGGGGGACAGGGTGGCTCTGGAAACACCATATATTTT	CSVVGGQGGSGNTIYF
TRBV7-9	TRBJ2-4	NA	13	few	TGTGCCAGCAGCTTAGGAGGAGAAAACATTCAGTACTTC	CASSLGGENIQYF